This T cell receptor (beta chain) was profiled in a study of blood T cell repertoires in COVID-19. The CDR3 is 15 amino acids. Trimming pared 0 bases from V and 4 bases from J, leaving 12 bases between. Per germline, CDR1 GTSNPN and CDR2 SVGIG (reference sequence). Sequencing used immunoSEQ multiplex PCR; TCRdb keeps in-frame clones, though not all of them. The sample holds 150,000 to 200,000 clones, roughly 80% seen once. The chain is built from TRBV30 and TRBJ1-4; D not resolved. The sample taken for sequencing was peripheral blood. The receptor was isolated from a woman between 35 and 50 years old with COVID-19, enrolled during active disease. The CDR3 sequence is CAWSVRGQLNEKLFF. CDR3 nucleotides: TGTGCCTGGAGTGTACGAGGGCAGCTTAATGAAAAACTGTTTTTT.